One T cell receptor beta chain is described in this entry. This CDR3 has 14 residues. From germline, CDR1 is LNHDA and CDR2 SQIVND (reference sequence). The V and J ends lost 7 bases and 1 base respectively, with 13 bases between them. This sample was taken from a study of tissue T cells after allogeneic stem cell transplantation. Profiled with immunoSEQ multiplex PCR; TCRdb holds only in-frame clones, not every one. The data hold about 6,800 clones, with roughly 60% observed a single time. The receptor's source is a female donor older than 55 with lung cancer. This specimen consisted of duodenum tissue, obtained at autopsy. The J gene is TRBJ1-2, the V gene TRBV19, with D tentatively TRBD1 (5 bases). The CDR3 bases are TGTGCCAGTACCCTTGCGGGGCGTAACTATGGCTACACCTTC. Its translation: CASTLAGRNYGYTF.